The rows below give T cell receptor beta chains drawn from one sample of a study of cytomegalovirus exposure and HLA in healthy donors. TCRdb keeps only in-frame clones here, not all; method: immunoSEQ multiplex PCR. This table holds some 130,000 clones, about three quarters found once. Source material: PBMCs. These receptor sequences come from a male donor in good health and CMV-seronegative. CDR3s include the opening cysteine and the closing phenylalanine or tryptophan. The D gene is left open where the match is weak. Size is omitted from some rows. Given values are once, few, many or a class for expanded clones.

j_gene: TRBJ1-1
v_gene: TRBV5-4
d_gene: .
abundance: .
CDR3aa: CASSFPGYMNTEAFF
CDR3nt: TGTGCCAGCAGCTTTCCGGGATATATGAACACTGAAGCTTTCTTT

j_gene: TRBJ1-1
v_gene: TRBV6-4
d_gene: .
abundance: .
CDR3aa: CASSLTSQGAEAFF
CDR3nt: TGTGCCAGCAGCCTTACTTCACAGGGCGCTGAAGCTTTCTTT

j_gene: TRBJ1-6
v_gene: TRBV5-1
d_gene: TRBD1
abundance: .
CDR3aa: CASSVQGVPNSPLHF
CDR3nt: TGCGCCAGCAGCGTCCAGGGGGTTCCGAATTCACCCCTCCACTTT

j_gene: TRBJ1-3
v_gene: TRBV10-3
d_gene: TRBD1
abundance: .
CDR3aa: CAISTTGAPLSGNTIYF
CDR3nt: TGTGCCATCAGTACCACAGGGGCACCACTCTCTGGAAACACCATATATTTT

j_gene: TRBJ1-1
v_gene: TRBV19
d_gene: TRBD1
abundance: .
CDR3aa: CASTEGARRYTEAFF
CDR3nt: TGTGCCAGTACAGAGGGGGCGCGTAGATACACTGAAGCTTTCTTT

j_gene: TRBJ1-5
v_gene: TRBV18
d_gene: .
abundance: .
CDR3aa: CASSSVEGGIQPQHF
CDR3nt: TGTGCCAGCTCCTCCGTGGAGGGCGGGATTCAGCCCCAGCATTTT

j_gene: TRBJ2-3
v_gene: TRBV2
d_gene: TRBD2
abundance: once
CDR3aa: CASSVGGGGTDTQYF
CDR3nt: TGTGCCAGCAGTGTTGGTGGGGGGGGGACAGATACGCAGTATTTT

j_gene: TRBJ2-5
v_gene: TRBV5-1
d_gene: .
abundance: .
CDR3aa: CASSLAKGGGPGETQYF
CDR3nt: TGCGCCAGCAGCTTGGCCAAAGGGGGGGGCCCCGGTGAGACCCAGTACTTC

j_gene: TRBJ2-7
v_gene: TRBV5-6
d_gene: TRBD2
abundance: .
CDR3aa: CASSLELAAYEQYF
CDR3nt: TGTGCCAGCAGCTTGGAGCTAGCGGCCTACGAGCAGTACTTC

j_gene: TRBJ1-1
v_gene: TRBV6-5
d_gene: .
abundance: few
CDR3aa: CAAGGAGGFF
CDR3nt: TGTGCCGCCGGGGGGGCGGGGGGTTTCTTT

j_gene: TRBJ2-1
v_gene: TRBV2
d_gene: TRBD1
abundance: .
CDR3aa: CASRDRFPYNEQFF
CDR3nt: TGTGCCAGCAGGGACAGGTTTCCCTACAATGAGCAGTTCTTC

j_gene: TRBJ2-3
v_gene: TRBV4-2
d_gene: .
abundance: .
CDR3aa: CASSQGRVPDTQYF
CDR3nt: TGTGCCAGCAGCCAGGGCAGGGTCCCAGATACGCAGTATTTT

j_gene: TRBJ1-2
v_gene: TRBV5-5
d_gene: .
abundance: .
CDR3aa: CASSPTATKSTF
CDR3nt: TGTGCCAGCAGCCCGACAGCCACAAAATCCACCTTC

j_gene: TRBJ2-7
v_gene: TRBV5-6
d_gene: .
abundance: few
CDR3aa: CASSLAGVEEQYF
CDR3nt: TGTGCCAGCAGCTTGGCGGGGGTGGAAGAGCAGTACTTC

j_gene: TRBJ1-3
v_gene: TRBV18
d_gene: TRBD1
abundance: .
CDR3aa: CASSGTGSGNTIYF
CDR3nt: TGTGCCAGCTCCGGGACAGGGTCTGGAAACACCATATATTTT

j_gene: TRBJ2-1
v_gene: TRBV19
d_gene: TRBD2
abundance: .
CDR3aa: CASSRWGGDSEQFF
CDR3nt: TGTGCCAGTAGCCGATGGGGGGGAGACAGTGAGCAGTTCTTC

j_gene: TRBJ1-3
v_gene: TRBV30
d_gene: TRBD1
abundance: .
CDR3aa: CAWSPGTGRNTIYF
CDR3nt: TGTGCCTGGAGTCCCGGGACAGGGAGAAACACCATATATTTT

j_gene: TRBJ2-2
v_gene: TRBV10-3
d_gene: .
abundance: once
CDR3aa: CAIRAELNTGELFF
CDR3nt: TGTGCCATCAGGGCGGAACTAAACACCGGGGAGCTGTTTTTT

j_gene: TRBJ1-5
v_gene: TRBV19
d_gene: .
abundance: .
CDR3aa: CASSMVQGGQPQHF
CDR3nt: TGTGCCAGTAGTATGGTACAGGGAGGGCAGCCCCAGCATTTT

j_gene: TRBJ1-2
v_gene: TRBV7-9
d_gene: .
abundance: .
CDR3aa: CASSPNRGDGYTF
CDR3nt: TGTGCCAGCAGCCCGAATCGGGGGGATGGCTACACCTTC

j_gene: TRBJ2-5
v_gene: TRBV19
d_gene: .
abundance: .
CDR3aa: CASSIAGSTQETQYF
CDR3nt: TGTGCCAGTAGTATAGCGGGTAGCACTCAAGAGACCCAGTACTTC

j_gene: TRBJ2-5
v_gene: TRBV16
d_gene: .
abundance: .
CDR3aa: CASSQSTGQETQYF
CDR3nt: TGTGCCAGCAGCCAATCGACGGGCCAAGAGACCCAGTACTTC

j_gene: TRBJ2-5
v_gene: TRBV13
d_gene: .
abundance: few
CDR3aa: CASSSRLVRETQYF
CDR3nt: TGTGCCAGCAGCTCCCGACTAGTGAGAGAGACCCAGTACTTC

j_gene: TRBJ2-5
v_gene: TRBV9
d_gene: TRBD2
abundance: few
CDR3aa: CASSVASGGETQYF
CDR3nt: TGTGCCAGCAGCGTAGCTAGCGGGGGGGAGACCCAGTACTTC

j_gene: TRBJ2-3
v_gene: TRBV5-1
d_gene: .
abundance: .
CDR3aa: CASSPKGATDTQYF
CDR3nt: TGCGCCAGCAGCCCCAAGGGAGCAACCGATACGCAGTATTTT

j_gene: TRBJ2-3
v_gene: TRBV2
d_gene: .
abundance: .
CDR3aa: CASSDRSRTDTQYF
CDR3nt: TGTGCCAGCAGTGATAGGAGTAGGACAGATACGCAGTATTTT

j_gene: TRBJ1-6
v_gene: TRBV7-6
d_gene: TRBD1
abundance: .
CDR3aa: CASSGIRDSNSPLHF
CDR3nt: TGTGCCAGCAGCGGGATCCGGGACAGTAATTCACCCCTCCACTTT

j_gene: TRBJ2-2
v_gene: TRBV10-2
d_gene: .
abundance: .
CDR3aa: CATYPGTPTGELFF
CDR3nt: TGCGCCACCTACCCCGGGACTCCCACCGGGGAGCTGTTTTTT

j_gene: TRBJ2-5
v_gene: TRBV11-1
d_gene: .
abundance: .
CDR3aa: CASSSGPRLTGETQYF
CDR3nt: TGTGCCAGCAGCTCTGGGCCCCGTCTAACAGGGGAGACCCAGTACTTC

j_gene: TRBJ2-7
v_gene: TRBV15
d_gene: TRBD2
abundance: .
CDR3aa: CATSEVAGGYEQYF
CDR3nt: TGTGCCACCAGCGAGGTAGCGGGTGGGTACGAGCAGTACTTC

j_gene: TRBJ2-1
v_gene: TRBV6-6
d_gene: .
abundance: .
CDR3aa: CATKMGPTVSEQFF
CDR3nt: TGTGCCACCAAGATGGGGCCCACTGTTAGTGAGCAGTTCTTC